This T cell receptor beta chain was recovered during a study of blood T cell repertoires in COVID-19. Study overall: Acute-phase and convalescent COVID-19 samples originated in the United States, Italy and Spain. Nucleic acid was either cDNA or gDNA, and it came from T cells, B-cell-depleted T cells, or PBMCs.

As originally analysed: Amplification of reference gene primers provided the estimated nucleated cell counts. TCRdb keeps only in-frame clones here, not all; method: immunoSEQ multiplex PCR. The V and J calls and clone size come from that table; D and trimming were worked out from the DNA. Here the sample spans 390,000 or so clones, around 89% being singletons. Trimming cost V 5 bases and J 2 bases; bases outside gene matches: 5. The V gene's germline CDR1 is MNHEY and CDR2 SVGAGI. The CDR3 totals 15 residues. Sequenced input: peripheral blood. The clonotype originates from a woman in her twenties or thirties with COVID-19, enrolled during active disease. The genes are TRBV6-5 and TRBJ1-5; TRBD1 matches 8 bases. The CDR3 loop is CASSRGQGGNQPQHF. The CDR3 bases are TGTGCCAGCAGTAGAGGACAGGGAGGCAATCAGCCCCAGCATTTT.